These T cell receptor beta chains were read from a single sample in a study of glioma-infiltrating T cells after dendritic cell vaccination. The method was immunoSEQ multiplex PCR; TCRdb's version includes in-frame clones alone and lacks a portion of them. The sample carries roughly 60,000 clones, around nine tenths recorded once. The material was blood, obtained after dendritic cell vaccination. All receptors come from a human donor with glioblastoma. Both conserved end residues are part of each CDR3. Fields, in order: J gene, D gene, clone size, V gene, CDR3 protein, CDR3 DNA. The D gene is left open where the match is weak. Not all rows give a size; the values are once, few, many and, for expanded clones, a class.

TRBJ1-5,.,.,TRBV9,CASSVDAGNQPQHF,TGTGCCAGCAGCGTAGACGCAGGGAATCAGCCCCAGCATTTT
TRBJ1-2,.,.,TRBV5-8,CASSLKVLYGYTF,TGTGCCAGCAGCTTGAAGGTACTATATGGCTACACCTTC
TRBJ1-1,TRBD1,few,TRBV7-2,CASSSPGGSEAFF,TGTGCCAGCAGCTCGCCAGGGGGATCTGAAGCTTTCTTT
TRBJ2-2,.,.,TRBV11-2,CASSLGNGRDTGELFF,TGTGCCAGCAGCTTAGGAAACGGGAGAGACACCGGGGAGCTGTTTTTT
TRBJ2-5,.,.,TRBV28,CASSSRGNQETQYF,TGTGCCAGCAGTTCACGGGGGAATCAAGAGACCCAGTACTTC
TRBJ2-5,TRBD1,.,TRBV5-1,CASSLSGTGQETQYF,TGCGCCAGCAGCTTGTCGGGGACAGGGCAAGAGACCCAGTACTTC
TRBJ2-7,TRBD2,once,TRBV30,CAWQLAGLHEQYF,TGTGCCTGGCAACTAGCGGGTCTCCACGAGCAGTACTTC
TRBJ2-5,TRBD2,.,TRBV7-8,CASTFGLAVQETQYF,TGTGCCAGCACCTTCGGGCTAGCGGTCCAAGAGACCCAGTACTTC
TRBJ1-1,.,.,TRBV10-3,CAISEGTPNTEAFF,TGTGCCATCAGTGAAGGGACACCGAACACTGAAGCTTTCTTT
TRBJ2-3,TRBD2,.,TRBV11-2,CAAGGEVGDTQYF,TGTGCCGCGGGGGGGGAGGTAGGAGATACGCAGTATTTT
TRBJ2-3,.,.,TRBV27,CASSLRLPTDTQYF,TGTGCCAGCAGTTTACGGTTACCCACAGATACGCAGTATTTT
TRBJ1-5,.,.,TRBV7-9,CASSLEGGSNQPQHF,TGTGCCAGCAGCTTAGAAGGGGGTAGCAATCAGCCCCAGCATTTT
TRBJ1-1,TRBD1,.,TRBV9,CASSVGLWDRGLTEAFF,TGTGCCAGCAGCGTAGGGTTGTGGGACAGGGGGCTCACTGAAGCTTTCTTT
TRBJ1-5,TRBD1,once,TRBV7-9,CASSLSGGYNQPQHF,TGTGCCAGCAGCTTATCAGGGGGGTACAATCAGCCCCAGCATTTT
TRBJ2-5,.,.,TRBV2,CASKQAEKETQYF,TGTGCCAGCAAACAGGCCGAGAAGGAGACCCAGTACTTC
TRBJ1-4,.,medium-sized,TRBV6-5,CASSYDFPGNEKLFF,TGTGCCAGCAGTTACGACTTCCCAGGGAATGAAAAACTGTTTTTT
TRBJ1-1,.,few,TRBV19,CASTTGWTEAFF,TGTGCCAGTACCACGGGGTGGACTGAAGCTTTCTTT
TRBJ1-1,.,.,TRBV19,CASSIGGRVATEAFF,TGTGCCAGTAGTATAGGGGGCAGGGTCGCCACTGAAGCTTTCTTT
TRBJ2-7,TRBD1,few,TRBV4-3,CASSQRTGNEQYF,TGCGCCAGCAGCCAACGGACAGGGAACGAGCAGTACTTC
TRBJ1-1,TRBD1,.,TRBV5-5,CASSPDRGFHTEAFF,TGTGCCAGCAGCCCAGACAGGGGATTCCACACTGAAGCTTTCTTT
TRBJ1-2,.,.,TRBV19,CASSKALNYGYTF,TGTGCCAGTAGTAAAGCTCTTAACTATGGCTACACCTTC
TRBJ1-2,.,.,TRBV5-1,CASSRENPGGLDGYTF,TGCGCCAGCAGCCGTGAAAATCCGGGGGGACTTGACGGCTACACCTTC
TRBJ2-2,.,.,TRBV5-1,CASDQGGSTGELFF,TGCGCCAGCGACCAAGGGGGTAGCACCGGGGAGCTGTTTTTT
TRBJ2-5,.,once,TRBV7-2,CASSLGGNQETQYF,TGTGCCAGCAGCTTAGGCGGTAACCAAGAGACCCAGTACTTC
TRBJ2-2,TRBD1,.,TRBV2,CASIGTGDTGELFF,TGTGCCAGTATTGGGACAGGGGACACCGGGGAGCTGTTTTTT
TRBJ1-1,.,.,TRBV7-9,CASSSSDRTNTEAFF,TGTGCCAGCAGCTCGTCGGACAGAACCAACACTGAAGCTTTCTTT
TRBJ2-5,TRBD1,.,TRBV19,CASSIGTGFGETQYF,TGTGCCAGTAGTATAGGGACAGGGTTCGGGGAGACCCAGTACTTC
TRBJ2-3,TRBD2,.,TRBV7-3,CASSPTSATDTQYF,TGTGCCAGCAGCCCGACTAGCGCAACAGATACGCAGTATTTT
TRBJ1-4,TRBD1,.,TRBV2,CASKRTGYNEKLFF,TGTGCCAGTAAAAGGACAGGGTATAATGAAAAACTGTTTTTT
TRBJ1-1,.,.,TRBV2,CASVTFKGISEAFF,TGTGCCAGCGTTACTTTTAAGGGGATCTCTGAAGCTTTCTTT
TRBJ2-6,.,.,TRBV7-2,CASRTVSGANVLTF,TGTGCCAGCAGGACAGTCTCTGGGGCCAACGTCCTGACTTTC
TRBJ2-7,TRBD2,.,TRBV4-2,CASSQDTWAGTNSYEQYF,TGTGCCAGCAGCCAAGATACGTGGGCAGGGACTAACTCCTACGAGCAGTACTTC
TRBJ1-2,.,.,TRBV7-8,CASSLEAGYGYTF,TGTGCCAGCAGCTTAGAGGCAGGCTATGGCTACACCTTC
TRBJ2-4,.,.,TRBV7-9,CASSPFRDTLKNIQYF,TGTGCCAGCAGCCCGTTCCGGGACACCCTCAAAAACATTCAGTACTTC
TRBJ1-2,.,.,TRBV11-2,CASSLDPAGNPYGYTF,TGTGCCAGCAGCTTAGATCCCGCAGGGAATCCTTATGGCTACACCTTC
TRBJ2-7,.,.,TRBV15,CATSRDQGKYEQYF,TGTGCCACCAGCAGAGATCAGGGTAAATACGAGCAGTACTTC
TRBJ2-2,TRBD1,.,TRBV2,CASFRTGGNTGELFF,TGTGCCAGCTTCCGGACAGGGGGGAACACCGGGGAGCTGTTTTTT
TRBJ1-5,TRBD1,.,TRBV7-2,CASSRDRSQPQHF,TGTGCCAGCAGCCGGGACAGGTCCCAGCCCCAGCATTTT
TRBJ2-1,.,.,TRBV7-3,CASSPGSRDNEQFF,TGTGCCAGCAGCCCAGGGTCCCGTGACAATGAGCAGTTCTTC
TRBJ1-5,.,once,TRBV2,CASNQGNNQPQHF,TGTGCCAGTAATCAGGGGAACAATCAGCCCCAGCATTTT
TRBJ2-3,.,few,TRBV9,CASSTGPTSTDTQYF,TGTGCCAGCTCGACAGGACCTACTAGCACAGATACGCAGTATTTT
TRBJ2-2,TRBD1,once,TRBV18,CASSLGPGTGTGELFF,TGTGCCAGCTCACTGGGTCCCGGGACAGGGACCGGGGAGCTGTTTTTT
TRBJ2-5,.,.,TRBV9,CASSVVGSETQYF,TGTGCCAGCAGCGTAGTCGGTTCGGAGACCCAGTACTTC
TRBJ2-3,TRBD2,.,TRBV27,CASSYRGASGGASDTQYF,TGTGCCAGCAGTTACCGGGGGGCTAGCGGGGGGGCATCAGATACGCAGTATTTT
TRBJ1-1,TRBD1,once,TRBV5-1,CASRGGQGAPVNTEAFF,TGCGCCAGCAGGGGGGGACAGGGGGCACCCGTGAACACTGAAGCTTTCTTT
TRBJ1-2,.,.,TRBV27,CASSSRDTGREFYGYTF,TGTGCCAGCAGTTCCCGGGACACCGGGAGGGAGTTCTATGGCTACACCTTC
TRBJ2-1,.,.,TRBV5-6,CASTRGRARGNEQFF,TGTGCCAGCACCCGGGGGAGGGCCAGGGGCAATGAGCAGTTCTTC
TRBJ2-5,TRBD2,.,TRBV28,CASSLWGAGSQETQYF,TGTGCCAGCAGTTTATGGGGAGCGGGGTCCCAAGAGACCCAGTACTTC
TRBJ2-1,TRBD1,.,TRBV13,CASSFGTAYNEQFF,TGTGCCAGCAGCTTTGGGACAGCCTACAATGAGCAGTTCTTC